The 19 T cell receptor beta chains below were found in one sample sequenced in a study of control samples from healthy donors and cancer patients. Produced via immunoSEQ multiplex PCR; TCRdb's table is partial and in-frame only. This repertoire shows roughly 130,000 clones, around 90% found once; its top ten account for roughly 8.6%. Sequenced: blood. All receptors derive from a man aged 18 to 30 in good health.

This chain joins TRBV5-1 and TRBJ2-7; 9 bases fit TRBD1. CDR3 length: 15 residues. Per the germline V gene, CDR1 is SGHRS and CDR2 is YFSETQ. V was clipped by 4 bases and J by 4 bases; unmatched bases: 9. The CDR3 DNA reads TGCGCCAGCAGCGTAACGACAGGGGGTCAGTACGAGCAGTACTTC. Translated: CASSVTTGGQYEQYF.

This chain links TRBV19 with TRBJ1-5, with a possible D match to TRBD1 (6 bases). CDR1 is LNHDA and CDR2 is SQIVND in the germline V gene (reference sequence). This CDR3 is built from 17 residues. V was cut by 9 bases and J by 1 base, with 22 bases left in between. Here the CDR3 DNA reads TGTGCCAGCCTGAAAAGGGAGGGGGTAGAGAGCAATCAGCCCCAGCATTTT. The encoded protein is CASLKREGVESNQPQHF.

The chain carries TRBV27 and TRBJ2-1; D might be TRBD2 (5 bases). Germline V gene data show CDR1 as MNHEY and CDR2 as SMNVEV (reference sequence). The CDR3 is made up of 13 amino acids. V dropped 5 bases and J dropped 9 bases, with 14 bases sitting between them. The CDR3 DNA sequence: TGTGCCAGCAGTCCCCGCGGACTTATTGAGCAGTTCTTC. Its protein product is CASSPRGLIEQFF.

The chain joins TRBV27 to TRBJ1-2, with D unclear. CDR1 and CDR2 from the germline V gene are MNHEY and SMNVEV (reference sequence). This CDR3 is 16 amino acids long. Between the trimmed V and J ends, which lost 3 bases and 0 bases, there was a span of 14 bases. This CDR3 is CASSFKVGSSNYGYTF. CDR3 bases: TGTGCCAGCAGTTTCAAGGTGGGCAGCTCTAACTATGGCTACACCTTC.

The gene calls are TRBV6-5 and TRBJ1-2; tentatively, D is TRBD1 (5 bases). Trimming stripped 3 bases from V and 5 bases from J, with 19 bases between. CDR1 and CDR2 from the germline V gene are MNHEY and SVGAGI. The CDR3 has 16 residues. The CDR3 bases are TGTGCCAGCAGTTATAGAAGGGGACGGGTGGTGTATGGCTACACCTTC. Translated, it gives CASSYRRGRVVYGYTF.

The rearrangement uses TRBV19 and TRBJ1-2; 7 positions match TRBD1. With 5 bases clipped from V and 5 bases from J, the junction kept 5 bases outside the gene matches. CDR3 length: 13 residues. Germline CDR1 LNHDA, CDR2 SQIVND (reference sequence). Here the CDR3 reads CASSLTGVYGYTF. The CDR3 nucleotides read TGTGCCAGTAGTTTAACAGGGGTGTATGGCTACACCTTC.

CDR3 sequence: CASSLGQGGADTQYF. The CDR3 nucleotides read TGTGCCAGCTCACTAGGACAGGGAGGGGCAGATACGCAGTATTTT. V and J are TRBV18 and TRBJ2-3, with D tentatively TRBD1 (8 bases). Germline V CDR1 and CDR2: KGHSH, LQKENI. V lost 4 bases and J 4 bases, leaving 15 bases between the germline ends. This CDR3 region has 15 residues.

V usage is TRBV24-1 and J usage is TRBJ2-1; 12 bases match TRBD1. The J segment lost 4 bases and the V segment lost 9 bases, leaving 18 bases of the junction unmatched. This CDR3 has 19 residues. CDR1 and CDR2 (germline): KGHDR, SFDVKD. The CDR3 bases are TGTGCCACCGGTCAACCACCGGGACAGGGGGCAGCGTGGTACAATGAGCAGTTCTTC. As protein: CATGQPPGQGAAWYNEQFF.

The chain is built from TRBV7-9 and TRBJ1-2; the match to TRBD1 covers 7 bases. J lost 7 bases, V lost 10 bases, and 9 bases had no gene match. From germline, CDR1 is SEHNR and CDR2 FQNEAQ (reference sequence). The CDR3 runs 12 residues. CDR3 region: CATDRVGSGYTF. The CDR3 DNA is TGTGCCACAGACAGGGTGGGATCTGGCTACACCTTC.

This chain connects TRBV24-1 to TRBJ2-1; D may be TRBD2 (7 bases). Germline CDR1 and CDR2: KGHDR and SFDVKD. V gave up 7 bases and J gave up 6 bases, with 18 bases separating them. The CDR3 totals 15 residues. CDR3 residues: CATSGYGGRVNEQFF. The CDR3 region has the DNA TGTGCCACCAGCGGTTACGGGGGGCGAGTCAATGAGCAGTTCTTC.

This clone was detected once. The chain has TRBV14 and TRBJ2-1; 7 positions match TRBD2. With 3 bases clipped from V and 0 bases from J, the junction kept 8 bases outside the gene matches. The CDR3 contains 17 residues. Germline V CDR1 and CDR2: SGHDN, FVKESK. The CDR3 sequence: CASSQGISGVSYNEQFF. The CDR3 DNA sequence: TGTGCCAGCAGCCAGGGGATCAGCGGGGTCTCCTACAATGAGCAGTTCTTC.

The chain has TRBV5-4 and TRBJ2-5; 7 nucleotides agree with TRBD1. Trimming at V came to 4 bases and at J to 7 bases, leaving 7 bases not matched to a gene. Germline V gives CDR1 SGHNT, CDR2 YYREEE (reference sequence). The CDR3 is made up of 13 amino acids. The CDR3 DNA reads TGTGCCAGCAGCGACGACCGACAGGGGACCCAGTACTTC. Translated: CASSDDRQGTQYF.

J is TRBJ1-5 and V is TRBV18, with 8 bases aligning to TRBD1. The V gene's germline CDR1 is KGHSH and CDR2 LQKENI. V dropped 3 bases and J dropped 5; count of bases not matched to a gene: 6. The CDR3 length is 15 residues. In DNA form, the CDR3 reads TGTGCCAGCTCACCGGGCAGGGGGCTCTATCAGCCCCAGCATTTT. Translating gives CASSPGRGLYQPQHF.

The chain recombines TRBV6-1 with TRBJ2-1, with 11 bases identical to TRBD2. CDR1 MNHNS and CDR2 SASEGT come from the germline V gene. V lost 1 base to trimming and J lost 7 bases; unmatched junction nucleotides: 6. This CDR3 has 16 residues. Written as DNA, the CDR3 is TGTGCCAGCAGTGAAGAAGTAGCGGGGGGGCAAAATGAGCAGTTCTTC. Translation gives CASSEEVAGGQNEQFF.

V gene TRBV7-9 combines with J gene TRBJ1-3; no definite D call. This CDR3 comprises 14 residues. Germline V gene sequence: CDR1 SEHNR, CDR2 FQNEAQ (reference sequence). V lost 1 base and J 0 bases, leaving 4 bases between the germline ends. DNA for the CDR3: TGTGCCAGCAGCTTAGGGAGCTCTGGAAACACCATATATTTT. Translated, it gives CASSLGSSGNTIYF. Full variable domain (rest looked up from reference TRBV7-9 and TRBJ1-3): DTGVSQNPRHKITKRGQNVTFRCDPISEHNRLYWYRQTLGQGPEFLTYFQNEAQLEKSRLLSDRFSAERPKGSFSTLEIQRTEQGDSAMYLCASSLGSSGNTIYFGEGSWLTVV.

The V call is TRBV4-1, the J call TRBJ2-4, with TRBD2 as a possible D gene (5 bases). The CDR3 spans 14 residues. Trimming pared 1 base from V and 7 bases from J, leaving 11 bases between. The germline V gene encodes CDR1 MGHRA and CDR2 YSYEKL. CDR3: CASSQALERNIQYF. CDR3 DNA: TGCGCCAGCAGCCAAGCGCTTGAGCGGAACATTCAGTACTTC.

The chain uses TRBV25-1 and TRBJ2-7, with D maybe TRBD2 (6 bases). Germline V lookup: CDR1 MGHDK, CDR2 SYGVNS. V shed 1 base and J shed 0 bases, with 7 bases lying between them. The CDR3 totals 14 residues. Here the CDR3 DNA reads TGTGCCAGCAGTGAATTTAGCGGCTCCTACGAGCAGTACTTC. It specifies CASSEFSGSYEQYF.

The chain links TRBV24-1 to TRBJ2-1; 7 bases match TRBD1. This CDR3 has 15 amino acids. Germline loops: CDR1 KGHDR, CDR2 SFDVKD. V was clipped by 5 bases and J by 2 bases; unmatched bases: 5. In DNA, the CDR3 is TGTGCCACCAGTGCCCGGGACAGCCCCTACAATGAGCAGTTCTTC. Encoded protein: CATSARDSPYNEQFF.

This rearrangement joins TRBV3-1 (or the pseudogene TRBV3-2) to TRBJ1-3; D ambiguous. Germline V lookup: CDR1 LGHDT, CDR2 YNNKEL (reference sequence). The length of the CDR3 is 15 residues. Trimming shortened V by 1 base and J by 2 bases, and 9 bases separated the two germline ends. CDR3 residues: CASSQGGRPGNTIYF. In DNA, the CDR3 is TGTGCCAGCAGCCAAGGAGGGCGCCCTGGAAACACCATATATTTT.